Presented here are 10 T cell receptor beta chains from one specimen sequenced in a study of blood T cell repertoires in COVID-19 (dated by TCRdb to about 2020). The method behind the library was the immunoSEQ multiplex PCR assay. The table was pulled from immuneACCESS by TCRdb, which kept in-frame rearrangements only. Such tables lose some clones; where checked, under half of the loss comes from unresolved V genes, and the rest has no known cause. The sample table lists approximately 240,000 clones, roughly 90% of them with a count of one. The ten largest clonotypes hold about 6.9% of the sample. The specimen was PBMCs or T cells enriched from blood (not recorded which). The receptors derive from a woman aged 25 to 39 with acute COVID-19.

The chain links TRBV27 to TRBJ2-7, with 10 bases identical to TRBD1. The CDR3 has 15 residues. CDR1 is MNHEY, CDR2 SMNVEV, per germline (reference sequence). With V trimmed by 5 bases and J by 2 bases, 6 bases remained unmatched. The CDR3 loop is CASSPRTGGTYEQYF. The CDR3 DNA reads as TGTGCCAGCAGTCCGAGGACAGGGGGAACCTACGAGCAGTACTTC.

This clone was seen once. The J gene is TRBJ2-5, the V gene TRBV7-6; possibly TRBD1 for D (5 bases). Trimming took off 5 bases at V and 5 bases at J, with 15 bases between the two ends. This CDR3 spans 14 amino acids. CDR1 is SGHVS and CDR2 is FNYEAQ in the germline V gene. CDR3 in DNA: TGTGCCAGCAGCCCCTGGTCAGGGCAGGAGACCCAGTACTTC. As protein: CASSPWSGQETQYF.

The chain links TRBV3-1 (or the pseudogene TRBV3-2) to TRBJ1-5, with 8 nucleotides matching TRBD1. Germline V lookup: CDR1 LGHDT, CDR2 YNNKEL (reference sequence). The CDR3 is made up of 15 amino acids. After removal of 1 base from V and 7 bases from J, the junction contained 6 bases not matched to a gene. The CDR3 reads CASSQAGDRSQPQHF. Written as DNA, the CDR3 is TGTGCCAGCAGCCAAGCCGGGGACAGGAGCCAGCCCCAGCATTTT.

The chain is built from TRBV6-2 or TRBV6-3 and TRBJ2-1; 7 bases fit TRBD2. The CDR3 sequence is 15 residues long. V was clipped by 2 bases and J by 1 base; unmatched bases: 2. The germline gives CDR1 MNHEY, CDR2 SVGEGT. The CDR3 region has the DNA TGTGCCAGCAGTTACGCTAGCGGTTCCTACAATGAGCAGTTCTTC. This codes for CASSYASGSYNEQFF.

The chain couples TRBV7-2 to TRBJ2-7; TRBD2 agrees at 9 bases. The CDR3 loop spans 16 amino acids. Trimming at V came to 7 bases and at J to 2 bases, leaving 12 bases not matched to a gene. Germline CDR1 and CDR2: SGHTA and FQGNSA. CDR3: CASTPRGLALPYEQYF. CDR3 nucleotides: TGTGCCAGCACCCCCCGGGGACTAGCACTTCCCTACGAGCAGTACTTC. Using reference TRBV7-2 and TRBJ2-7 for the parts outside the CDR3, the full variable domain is GAGVSQSPSNKVTEKGKDVELRCDPISGHTALYWYRQSLGQGLEFLIYFQGNSAPDKSGLPSDRFSAERTGGSVSTLTIQRTQQEDSAVYLCASTPRGLALPYEQYFGPGTRLTVT.

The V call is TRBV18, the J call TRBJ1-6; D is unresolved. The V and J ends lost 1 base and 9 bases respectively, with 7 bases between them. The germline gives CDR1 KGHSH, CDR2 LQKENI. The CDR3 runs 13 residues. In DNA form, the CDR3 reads TGTGCCAGCTCACCACATACTGGTTCACCCCTCCACTTT. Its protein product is CASSPHTGSPLHF. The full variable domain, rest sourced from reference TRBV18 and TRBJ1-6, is NAGVMQNPRHLVRRRGQEARLRCSPMKGHSHVYWYRQLPEEGLKFMVYLQKENIIDESGMPKERFSAEFPKEGPSILRIQQVVRGDSAAYFCASSPHTGSPLHFGNGTRLTVT.

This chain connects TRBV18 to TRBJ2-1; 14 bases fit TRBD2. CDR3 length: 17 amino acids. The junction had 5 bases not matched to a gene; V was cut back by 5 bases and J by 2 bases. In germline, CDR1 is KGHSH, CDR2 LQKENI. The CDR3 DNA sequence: TGTGCCAGCTCAGGACTAGCGGGAGGTTTTGCCTACAATGAGCAGTTCTTC. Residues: CASSGLAGGFAYNEQFF.

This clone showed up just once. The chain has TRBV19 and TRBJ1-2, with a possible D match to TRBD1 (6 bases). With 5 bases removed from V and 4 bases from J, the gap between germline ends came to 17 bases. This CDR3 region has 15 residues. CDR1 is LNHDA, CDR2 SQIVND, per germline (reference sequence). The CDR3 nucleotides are TGTGCCAGTAGTCCGGGGGGGGCGCTTTTCTATGGCTACACCTTC. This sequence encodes CASSPGGALFYGYTF. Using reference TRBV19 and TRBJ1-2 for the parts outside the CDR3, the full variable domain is DGGITQSPKYLFRKEGQNVTLSCEQNLNHDAMYWYRQDPGQGLRLIYYSQIVNDFQKGDIAEGYSVSREKKESFPLTVTSAQKNPTAFYLCASSPGGALFYGYTFGSGTRLTVV.

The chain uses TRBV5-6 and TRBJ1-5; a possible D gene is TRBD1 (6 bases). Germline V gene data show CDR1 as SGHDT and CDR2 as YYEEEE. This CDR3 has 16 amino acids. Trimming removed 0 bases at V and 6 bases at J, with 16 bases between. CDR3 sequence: CASSLAAGVGGQPQHF. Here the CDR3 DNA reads TGTGCCAGCAGCTTGGCGGCAGGGGTTGGCGGTCAGCCCCAGCATTTT.

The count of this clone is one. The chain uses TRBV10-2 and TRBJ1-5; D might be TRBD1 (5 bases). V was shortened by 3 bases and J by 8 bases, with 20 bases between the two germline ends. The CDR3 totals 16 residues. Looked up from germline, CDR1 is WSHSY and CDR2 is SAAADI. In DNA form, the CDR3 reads TGCGCCAGCAGTGAAGTGGGTCCCAGGGTAAATGAGCCCCAGCATTTT. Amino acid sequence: CASSEVGPRVNEPQHF.